This entry lists 21 T cell receptor beta chains sequenced from one sample in a study of human T cells and chemical hapten exposure. The time point denotes: pre-sensitization, week 0. Indicated treatment: therapeutic diphenylcyclopropenone sensitization with weekly scalp DPC. TCRdb redid the calling of the RACE reads with MiXCR, one entry per CDR3 protein. The sample lists 300,000 to 400,000 distinct CDR3 sequences, 4.5% to 6% seen once, with just over 2.5% in the top ten. The source material was whole blood, sampled in connection with sensitization to the hapten diphenylcyclopropenone (DPC). These receptors came from a woman aged 50 to 60 with alopecia areata. Some clones in this sample may be carry-over from other donors' samples.

This chain connects TRBV12-3 or TRBV12-4 to TRBJ2-7; TRBD1 is a possible D gene (6 bases). The CDR3 has 14 amino acids. With 1 base removed from V and 3 bases from J, the gap between germline ends came to 10 bases. This CDR3 is CASSLGLGGYEQYF. In DNA form, the CDR3 reads TGTGCCAGCAGTTTAGGATTAGGGGGCTACGAGCAGTACTTC.

This clonotype was detected ten times or more. The chain links TRBV4-1 to TRBJ2-7, with D perhaps TRBD2 (5 bases). Germline-derived CDR1 and CDR2 are MGHRA and YSYEKL. The CDR3 runs 14 residues. Trimming shortened V by 1 base and J by 2 bases, and 9 bases separated the two germline ends. The CDR3, as DNA: TGCGCCAGCAGCCAAGGTACGGGGACCTACGAGCAGTACTTC. Translated, it gives CASSQGTGTYEQYF.

This chain joins TRBV6-1 and TRBJ1-5, with D unclear. Trimming pared 7 bases from V and 2 bases from J, leaving 15 bases between. Germline assignment: CDR1 MNHNS and CDR2 SASEGT. This CDR3 has 15 residues. CDR3 in DNA: TGTGCCAGCACCGCACCCCGAACAGGCAATCAGCCCCAGCATTTT. Its protein is CASTAPRTGNQPQHF.

This clonotype was detected ten times or more. In DNA, the CDR3 is TGCAGCGTTGACCGACTGGGGGAAGAGACCCAGTACTTC. Its protein product is CSVDRLGEETQYF. The rearrangement uses TRBV29-1 and TRBJ2-5; D possibly uses TRBD1 or TRBD2 (5 bases each). V was trimmed by 3 bases and J by 3 bases, leaving 11 bases between them. CDR3 length: 13 residues. Germline lookup yields CDR1 SQVTM and CDR2 ANQGSEA.

This clonotype has more than one count but fewer than ten. The chain uses TRBV6-6 and TRBJ2-5; possible D gene TRBD1, 5 bases. Germline V gene lookup returns CDR1 MNHNY and CDR2 SVGAGI (reference sequence). With 2 bases removed from V and 3 bases from J, the gap between germline ends came to 13 bases. The CDR3 has 15 amino acids. As DNA, the CDR3 is TGTGCCAGCAGTTACGGTGGGGCGTTGAAAGAGACCCAGTACTTC. Residues: CASSYGGALKETQYF.

This clonotype appeared many times. V is TRBV24-1 and J is TRBJ2-7; possible D gene TRBD2, 6 bases. Trimming removed 2 bases from V and 6 bases from J, with 10 bases in between. CDR3 length: 13 residues. Per the germline V gene, CDR1 is KGHDR and CDR2 is SFDVKD. The CDR3 spells CATSDYMGGEQYF. DNA for the CDR3: TGTGCCACCAGTGATTACATGGGAGGCGAGCAGTACTTC.

This clonotype showed up just a few times. The chain uses TRBV5-1 and TRBJ2-3; TRBD1 might be the D (7 bases). The CDR3 is 16 amino acids. Per germline, CDR1 SGHRS and CDR2 YFSETQ. With 4 bases removed from V and 0 bases from J, the gap between germline ends came to 15 bases. CDR3 region: CASSQNRGLSTDTQYF. CDR3 coding DNA: TGCGCCAGCAGCCAAAACAGGGGACTTAGCACAGATACGCAGTATTTT.

This clonotype was seen many times. The chain employs TRBV13 and TRBJ2-5; D possibly corresponds to TRBD1 (6 bases). Germline V gene lookup returns CDR1 PRHDT and CDR2 FYEKMQ (reference sequence). Trimming took off 5 bases at V and 2 bases at J, with 12 bases between the two ends. CDR3 length: 14 residues. The CDR3 loop is CASSAQGPQETQYF. CDR3 nucleotides: TGTGCCAGCAGCGCCCAGGGGCCTCAAGAGACCCAGTACTTC.

This clonotype was counted ten times or more. The chain is built from TRBV9 and TRBJ2-2; 7 nucleotides align to TRBD1. In germline, CDR1 is SGDLS, CDR2 YYNGEE. V shed 2 bases and J 5 bases; nucleotides not matched to a gene: 0. This CDR3 is 13 amino acids long. CDR3 bases: TGTGCCAGCAGCGTGACAGGGACCGGGGAGCTGTTTTTT. Its translation: CASSVTGTGELFF.

The chain has TRBV29-1 and TRBJ2-7; possible D gene TRBD1, 8 bases. The germline V gene has CDR1 SQVTM and CDR2 ANQGSEA. The V and J ends lost 6 bases and 3 bases respectively, with 15 bases between them. There are 13 residues in the CDR3. CDR3 in amino acids: CSVGGTGYYEQYF. In DNA, the CDR3 is TGCAGCGTGGGGGGGACAGGCTACTACGAGCAGTACTTC.

CDR3 nucleotides: TGTGCCAGCAGCCCTTTACGGGATAACGCCGGGGAGCTGTTTTTT. Translated: CASSPLRDNAGELFF. The chain is built from TRBV12-3 or TRBV12-4 and TRBJ2-2; D is perhaps TRBD2 (5 bases). The CDR3 has 15 amino acids. V shed 6 bases and J shed 6 bases, with 17 bases lying between them.

This clonotype was seen more than once but under ten times. The chain combines TRBV4-3 with TRBJ1-3, with D unresolved. CDR1 is LGHNA and CDR2 is YSLEER in the germline V gene. The V end lost 0 bases, the J end lost 0 bases, and 9 bases lay between the germline ends. This CDR3 spans 16 amino acids. CDR3 bases: TGCGCCAGCAGCCAAGAACTAGGAAGCTCTGGAAACACCATATATTTT. Residues: CASSQELGSSGNTIYF.

This clonotype was observed many times. The rearrangement links TRBV28 to TRBJ2-1; TRBD2 is a possible D gene (6 bases). Germline V gene data show CDR1 as MDHEN and CDR2 as SYDVKM. Between the trimmed V and J ends, which lost 6 bases and 1 base, there was a span of 19 bases. The CDR3 extends over 17 amino acids. CDR3 residues: CASSYPSGGMSYNEQFF. The CDR3 nucleotides read TGTGCCAGCAGCTACCCCTCCGGCGGGATGTCCTACAATGAGCAGTTCTTC.

This clonotype was detected only a few times. The chain links TRBV11-3 to TRBJ2-6, with TRBD1 identical over 9 bases. This CDR3 has 17 residues. Losses at the gene ends were 1 base for V and 0 bases for J; bases not matched to a gene: 1. Germline assignment: CDR1 SGHNT and CDR2 YENEEA. CDR3 nucleotide sequence: TGTGCCAGCAGCTTAGGGACAGGGGCCTCTGGGGCCAACGTCCTGACTTTC. This encodes CASSLGTGASGANVLTF. Filled out from reference TRBV11-3 and TRBJ2-6, the complete variable domain reads EAGVVQSPRYKIIEKKQPVAFWCNPISGHNTLYWYLQNLGQGPELLIRYENEEAVDDSQLPKDRFSAERLKGVDSTLKIQPAELGDSAVYLCASSLGTGASGANVLTFGAGSRLTVL.

The chain uses TRBV12-3 or TRBV12-4 and TRBJ2-3; 7 bases line up with TRBD1. Losses at the gene ends were 6 bases for V and 3 bases for J; bases not matched to a gene: 27. The CDR3 is 21 amino acids. CDR3 region: CASSLLVMPLYEGARTDTQYF. The CDR3 nucleotides are TGTGCCAGCAGCCTTTTAGTTATGCCGCTATATGAGGGGGCGAGGACAGATACGCAGTATTTT.

This clonotype was detected ten times or more. The chain is built from TRBV12-3 or TRBV12-4 and TRBJ1-2; D is unclear. The CDR3 is 11 amino acids. V lost 3 bases, J lost 8 bases, and 7 bases lay in between. CDR3 amino acids: CASSFRGGYTF. CDR3 DNA: TGTGCCAGCAGTTTCCGTGGGGGCTACACCTTC.

This clonotype was seen a few times. V and J are TRBV11-2 and TRBJ2-3; TRBD1 matches at 7 bases. The CDR3 runs to 15 residues. The V gene end was trimmed by 1 base and the J gene end by 7 bases; junction bases not matched to a gene: 8. CDR1 is SGHAT and CDR2 is FQNNGV in the germline V gene. The CDR3 region is CASSLGQGLTNTQYF. CDR3 nucleotide sequence: TGTGCCAGCAGCTTAGGACAGGGCCTCACGAATACGCAGTATTTT.

This clonotype has only a few counts. The chain joins TRBV18 to TRBJ1-1; D not certain. V lost 2 bases to trimming and J lost 2 bases, with 9 bases between them. CDR1 is KGHSH and CDR2 is LQKENI in the germline V gene. CDR3 length: 14 amino acids. Here the CDR3 DNA reads TGTGCCAGCTCACCAAAGGCAGCCAACACTGAAGCTTTCTTT. Amino acid sequence: CASSPKAANTEAFF. The whole variable domain, filled in from reference TRBV18 and TRBJ1-1, reads NAGVMQNPRHLVRRRGQEARLRCSPMKGHSHVYWYRQLPEEGLKFMVYLQKENIIDESGMPKERFSAEFPKEGPSILRIQQVVRGDSAAYFCASSPKAANTEAFFGQGTRLTVV.

This clonotype appeared many times. The CDR3 loop reads CASSLLDRGHEQYF. The CDR3 DNA reads as TGTGCCAGCAGTTTGCTGGACAGGGGGCACGAGCAGTACTTC. This chain joins TRBV12-3 or TRBV12-4 and TRBJ2-7, with 11 bases that match TRBD1. The trim removed 3 bases at V and 5 bases at J, leaving 3 bases unmatched. This CDR3 is 14 amino acids long.

This chain uses TRBV20-1 with TRBJ2-3; TRBD2 is a possible D gene (6 bases). Germline CDR1 is DFQATT and CDR2 is SNEGSKA (reference sequence). Trimming took 1 base from V and 4 from J, leaving 15 bases between them. CDR3 length: 15 residues. CDR3 DNA sequence: TGCAGTGCTAGAGGGGGTGGCGGGATCGCAGATACGCAGTATTTT. Translating it yields CSARGGGGIADTQYF.

The chain carries TRBV29-1 and TRBJ1-2; weak D call: TRBD1 (6 bases). This CDR3 is 16 amino acids long. Germline CDR1 is SQVTM and CDR2 is ANQGSEA. V was trimmed by 3 bases and J by 2 bases, leaving 19 bases between them. CDR3 bases: TGCAGCGTTGATCCTTCATACAGGGCCGAAAACTATGGCTACACCTTC. This translates into CSVDPSYRAENYGYTF.